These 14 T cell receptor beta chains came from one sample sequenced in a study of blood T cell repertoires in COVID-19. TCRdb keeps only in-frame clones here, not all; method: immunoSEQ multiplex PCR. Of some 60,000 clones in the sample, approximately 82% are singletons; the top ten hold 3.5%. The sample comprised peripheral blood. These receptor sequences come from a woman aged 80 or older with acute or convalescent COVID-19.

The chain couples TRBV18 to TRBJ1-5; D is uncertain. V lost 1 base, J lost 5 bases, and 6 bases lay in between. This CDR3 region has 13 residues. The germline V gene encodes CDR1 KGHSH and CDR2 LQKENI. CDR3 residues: CASSPQGDQPQHF. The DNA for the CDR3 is TGTGCCAGCTCACCACAAGGAGATCAGCCCCAGCATTTT.

CDR3 nucleotide sequence: TGTGCCAGCAGCTTAATCGAGGGGGCGGAATGGGTCTATGGCTACACCTTC. Translated: CASSLIEGAEWVYGYTF. The chain carries TRBV7-9 and TRBJ1-2; 7 positions agree with TRBD1. V lost 2 bases to trimming and J lost 4 bases; unmatched junction nucleotides: 13. The CDR3 totals 17 residues. The V gene's germline CDR1 is SEHNR and CDR2 FQNEAQ (reference sequence).

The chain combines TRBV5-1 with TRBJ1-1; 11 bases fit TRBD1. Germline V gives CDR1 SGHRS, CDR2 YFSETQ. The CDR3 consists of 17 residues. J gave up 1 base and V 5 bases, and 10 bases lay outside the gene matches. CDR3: CASSLGQGALGNTEAFF. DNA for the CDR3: TGCGCCAGCAGTCTCGGACAGGGGGCTCTAGGGAACACTGAAGCTTTCTTT.

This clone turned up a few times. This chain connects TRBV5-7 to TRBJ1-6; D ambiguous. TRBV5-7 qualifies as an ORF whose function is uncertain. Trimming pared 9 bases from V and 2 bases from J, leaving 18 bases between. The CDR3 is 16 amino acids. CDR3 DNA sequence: TGTGCCACCCGCCATGAGGCTAAACCCTATAATTCACCCCTCCACTTT. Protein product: CATRHEAKPYNSPLHF.

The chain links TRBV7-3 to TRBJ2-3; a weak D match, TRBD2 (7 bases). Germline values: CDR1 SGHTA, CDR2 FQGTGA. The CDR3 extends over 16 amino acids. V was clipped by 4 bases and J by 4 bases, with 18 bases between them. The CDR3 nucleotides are TGTGCCAGCAGCTCCTGGACCGCCGGGGGGCCAGATACGCAGTATTTT. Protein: CASSSWTAGGPDTQYF.

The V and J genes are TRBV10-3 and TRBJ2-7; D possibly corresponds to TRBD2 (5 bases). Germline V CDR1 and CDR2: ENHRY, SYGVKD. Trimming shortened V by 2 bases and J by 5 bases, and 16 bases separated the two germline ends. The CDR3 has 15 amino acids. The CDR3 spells CAISEGLPPNDEQYF. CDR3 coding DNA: TGTGCCATCAGTGAGGGACTCCCGCCAAATGACGAGCAGTACTTC.

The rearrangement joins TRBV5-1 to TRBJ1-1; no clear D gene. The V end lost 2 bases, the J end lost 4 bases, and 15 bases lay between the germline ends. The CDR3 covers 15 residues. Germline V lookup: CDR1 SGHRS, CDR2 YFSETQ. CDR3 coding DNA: TGCGCCAGCAGCTTTCAGGTCGAGCGGGGCACTGAAGCTTTCTTT. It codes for CASSFQVERGTEAFF.

This CDR3 reads CASSHGESSSGNTIYF. For the CDR3, the DNA is TGTGCCAGCAGCCATGGTGAGTCGAGCTCTGGAAACACCATATATTTT. The gene calls are TRBV3-1 (or the pseudogene TRBV3-2) and TRBJ1-3, with unresolved D. Between the trimmed V and J ends, which lost 3 bases and 0 bases, there was a span of 12 bases. Germline V gives CDR1 LGHDT, CDR2 YNNKEL (reference sequence). The CDR3 covers 16 residues.

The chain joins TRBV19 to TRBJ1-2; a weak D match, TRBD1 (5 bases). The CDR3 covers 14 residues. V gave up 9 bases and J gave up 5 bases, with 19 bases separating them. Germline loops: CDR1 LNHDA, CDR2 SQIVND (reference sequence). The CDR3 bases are TGTGCCAGCACCCCCCGGCCCGCAGGGTATGGCTACACCTTC. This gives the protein CASTPRPAGYGYTF.

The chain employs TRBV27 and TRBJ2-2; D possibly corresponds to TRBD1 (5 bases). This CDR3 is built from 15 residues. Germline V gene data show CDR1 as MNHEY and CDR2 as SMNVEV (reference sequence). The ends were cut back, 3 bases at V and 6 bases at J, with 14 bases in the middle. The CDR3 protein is CASSFGQGRPGELFF. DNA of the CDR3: TGTGCCAGCAGTTTTGGCCAGGGTAGGCCCGGGGAGCTGTTTTTT.

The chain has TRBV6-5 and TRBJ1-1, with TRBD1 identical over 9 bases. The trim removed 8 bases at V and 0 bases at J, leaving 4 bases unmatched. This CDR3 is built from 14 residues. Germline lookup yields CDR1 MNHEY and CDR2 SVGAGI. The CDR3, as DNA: TGTGCCAGCCGACAGGGGGTGGTGAACACTGAAGCTTTCTTT. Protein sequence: CASRQGVVNTEAFF.

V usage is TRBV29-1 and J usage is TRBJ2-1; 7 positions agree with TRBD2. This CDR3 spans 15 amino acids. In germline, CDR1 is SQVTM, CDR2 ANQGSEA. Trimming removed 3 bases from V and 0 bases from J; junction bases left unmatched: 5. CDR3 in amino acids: CSVEGGISSYNEQFF. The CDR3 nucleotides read TGCAGCGTTGAGGGGGGGATTAGCTCCTACAATGAGCAGTTCTTC.

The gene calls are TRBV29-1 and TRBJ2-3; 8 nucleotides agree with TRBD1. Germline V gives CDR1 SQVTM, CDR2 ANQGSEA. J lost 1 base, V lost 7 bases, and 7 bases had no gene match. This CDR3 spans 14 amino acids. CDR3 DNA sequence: TGCAGCGCCATCGGACAGGGAGGCACAGATACGCAGTATTTT. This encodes CSAIGQGGTDTQYF.

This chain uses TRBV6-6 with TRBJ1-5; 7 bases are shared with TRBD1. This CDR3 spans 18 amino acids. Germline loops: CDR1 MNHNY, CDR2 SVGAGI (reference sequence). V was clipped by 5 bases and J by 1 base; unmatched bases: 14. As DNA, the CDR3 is TGTGCCAGCAGTCAACGGACAGGATCCTTACCGAGCAATCAGCCCCAGCATTTT. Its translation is CASSQRTGSLPSNQPQHF.